There are a few counts of the clone carrying this TCR beta chain. Peripheral blood was collected from the related graft donor on the marrow donation day. The sample belongs to a study of T cells after posttransplantation cyclophosphamide. Between the trimmed V and J ends, which lost 8 bases and 2 bases, there was a span of 19 bases. Per germline, CDR1 MNHNY and CDR2 SVGAGI (reference sequence). This CDR3 is 16 amino acids long. Only in-frame clones appear in the TCRdb table, and some are missing; sequencing was by immunoSEQ multiplex PCR. The sample yields 36,000 or so clones, without any singletons. Material for sequencing was PBMCs. The source is a girl aged 10 to 17 in good health, CMV-negative, and a related stem cell transplant donor. The V gene is TRBV6-6, the J gene TRBJ2-1, with D maybe TRBD1 (6 bases). The CDR3: CASFHLQGRTYNEQFF. The CDR3 nucleotides are TGTGCCAGCTTTCATTTACAGGGAAGGACCTACAATGAGCAGTTCTTC.